These T cell receptor beta chains were read from a single sample in a study of shared clonotypes between healthy human individuals. Using immunoSEQ multiplex PCR, the repertoire was profiled, and TCRdb retains in-frame clones only, with some absent. The repertoire holds about 1 million clones, around 74% seen once, with 1.4% to 1.5% in the top ten. The sequenced sample was memory CD4+ T cells sorted from blood. These receptors came from a man aged 18 to 29 in good health. Each CDR3 is given with its conserved first and last residue. Fields, in order: D gene, V gene, J gene, clone size, CDR3 protein, CDR3 DNA. A D gene is named only where the DNA matches it firmly. For some rows the clone size is stated as once, few or many, or as a class when expanded; others skip it.

D gene: TRBD1; V gene: TRBV7-9; J gene: TRBJ1-4; clone size: .; CDR3 protein: CASSSDRGIEKLFF; CDR3 DNA: TGTGCCAGCAGCTCAGACAGGGGGATCGAAAAACTGTTTTTT
D gene: TRBD1; V gene: TRBV5-5; J gene: TRBJ1-2; clone size: .; CDR3 protein: CASSWDRVGGYTF; CDR3 DNA: TGTGCCAGCAGCTGGGACAGGGTCGGAGGCTACACCTTC
D gene: .; V gene: TRBV5-1; J gene: TRBJ2-5; clone size: .; CDR3 protein: CASSFSRAGETQYF; CDR3 DNA: TGCGCCAGCAGCTTTTCCCGAGCTGGGGAGACCCAGTACTTC
D gene: TRBD1; V gene: TRBV5-1; J gene: TRBJ2-1; clone size: .; CDR3 protein: CASSLGTGDFNEQFF; CDR3 DNA: TGCGCCAGCAGCTTGGGGACAGGGGACTTTAATGAGCAGTTCTTC
D gene: .; V gene: TRBV11-2; J gene: TRBJ2-3; clone size: .; CDR3 protein: CASSSFGLQDTQYF; CDR3 DNA: TGTGCCAGCAGCTCATTTGGACTACAAGATACGCAGTATTTT
D gene: TRBD1; V gene: TRBV7-8; J gene: TRBJ1-6; clone size: few; CDR3 protein: CAISRDRGNSPLHF; CDR3 DNA: TGTGCCATTAGCCGGGACAGGGGTAATTCACCCCTCCACTTT
D gene: .; V gene: TRBV11-2; J gene: TRBJ1-1; clone size: .; CDR3 protein: CASSLVSSRGTEAFF; CDR3 DNA: TGTGCCAGCAGCTTAGTAAGCTCCAGAGGCACTGAAGCTTTCTTT
D gene: TRBD1; V gene: TRBV7-9; J gene: TRBJ2-7; clone size: .; CDR3 protein: CASNTGTGGYEQYF; CDR3 DNA: TGTGCCAGCAACACCGGGACAGGGGGCTACGAGCAGTACTTC
D gene: TRBD1; V gene: TRBV4-1; J gene: TRBJ2-5; clone size: once; CDR3 protein: CASSQVAGTGETQYF; CDR3 DNA: TGCGCCAGCAGCCAAGTTGCCGGGACAGGGGAGACCCAGTACTTC
D gene: .; V gene: TRBV5-1; J gene: TRBJ1-1; clone size: few; CDR3 protein: CASSSSALMNTEAFF; CDR3 DNA: TGCGCCAGCAGCTCGTCCGCCCTCATGAACACTGAAGCTTTCTTT
D gene: .; V gene: TRBV30; J gene: TRBJ1-6; clone size: many; CDR3 protein: CAWRTGRSDSPLHF; CDR3 DNA: TGTGCCTGGAGGACAGGCAGGTCCGATTCACCCCTCCACTTT
D gene: .; V gene: TRBV6-5; J gene: TRBJ1-2; clone size: .; CDR3 protein: CASSYGEGSYTF; CDR3 DNA: TGTGCCAGCAGTTACGGGGAAGGGAGCTACACCTTC
D gene: .; V gene: TRBV25-1; J gene: TRBJ1-6; clone size: once; CDR3 protein: CASVDSYNSPLHF; CDR3 DNA: TGTGCCAGCGTCGACAGCTATAATTCACCCCTCCACTTT
D gene: TRBD2; V gene: TRBV19; J gene: TRBJ2-1; clone size: .; CDR3 protein: CASSTAGTSQQQQFF; CDR3 DNA: TGTGCCAGTAGTACCGCCGGGACTAGCCAACAACAGCAGTTCTTC
D gene: .; V gene: TRBV6-5; J gene: TRBJ1-1; clone size: .; CDR3 protein: CASSSTSMNTEAFF; CDR3 DNA: TGTGCCAGCAGTTCGACATCAATGAACACTGAAGCTTTCTTT
D gene: .; V gene: TRBV5-1; J gene: TRBJ2-5; clone size: .; CDR3 protein: CASSLVIGTETQYF; CDR3 DNA: TGCGCCAGCAGCTTGGTAATAGGGACGGAGACCCAGTACTTC
D gene: TRBD1; V gene: TRBV13; J gene: TRBJ1-5; clone size: .; CDR3 protein: CASSQGQGTQPQHF; CDR3 DNA: TGTGCCAGCAGCCAGGGACAGGGGACACAGCCCCAGCATTTT
D gene: TRBD2; V gene: TRBV7-2; J gene: TRBJ2-3; clone size: .; CDR3 protein: CASSSLAGGLVGTQYF; CDR3 DNA: TGTGCCAGCAGCTCCTTAGCGGGAGGATTGGTGGGTACGCAGTATTTT
D gene: TRBD1; V gene: TRBV27; J gene: TRBJ1-1; clone size: .; CDR3 protein: CASSGGGGAGTEAFF; CDR3 DNA: TGTGCCAGCAGTGGGGGAGGGGGCGCGGGCACTGAAGCTTTCTTT
D gene: TRBD2; V gene: TRBV5-4; J gene: TRBJ2-3; clone size: .; CDR3 protein: CASSLRLAGNTDTQYF; CDR3 DNA: TGTGCCAGCAGCCTTAGACTAGCGGGAAACACAGATACGCAGTATTTT
D gene: .; V gene: TRBV29-1; J gene: TRBJ1-2; clone size: .; CDR3 protein: CSARGGADLSGTF; CDR3 DNA: TGCAGCGCCCGGGGGGGGGCAGATCTTTCCGGCACCTTC
D gene: .; V gene: TRBV30; J gene: TRBJ1-3; clone size: .; CDR3 protein: CAWRQGSSGNTIYF; CDR3 DNA: TGTGCCTGGAGACAGGGCAGCTCTGGAAACACCATATATTTT
D gene: .; V gene: TRBV15; J gene: TRBJ2-7; clone size: .; CDR3 protein: CATSRDGLSPLGGYEQYF; CDR3 DNA: TGTGCCACCAGCAGAGATGGTCTGTCTCCCCTAGGAGGGTACGAGCAGTACTTC
D gene: .; V gene: TRBV5-6; J gene: TRBJ2-1; clone size: .; CDR3 protein: CASSLPSGYNEQFF; CDR3 DNA: TGTGCCAGCAGCTTGCCCTCAGGCTACAATGAGCAGTTCTTC
D gene: TRBD1; V gene: TRBV7-2; J gene: TRBJ2-7; clone size: .; CDR3 protein: CASSIPTGTGIPARYF; CDR3 DNA: TGTGCCAGCAGCATACCTACCGGGACAGGGATCCCGGCCCGGTACTTC
D gene: TRBD2; V gene: TRBV5-1; J gene: TRBJ2-2; clone size: few; CDR3 protein: CASSTSSGGPNTGELFF; CDR3 DNA: TGCGCCAGCAGCACCTCTAGCGGGGGGCCGAACACCGGGGAGCTGTTTTTT
D gene: .; V gene: TRBV6-5; J gene: TRBJ2-5; clone size: .; CDR3 protein: CASSYSGSGRDGAQYF; CDR3 DNA: TGTGCCAGCAGTTACTCGGGGTCCGGCAGGGATGGAGCCCAGTACTTC